The present entry profiles one T cell receptor (beta chain) with its context. The antigen it binds to is not known. Per-base quality was not reported, and no clone a single base away is much larger than it. The sample originates from a study of T cell responses to AZD1222 COVID-19 vaccine (dated by TCRdb to about 2021). Concerning the study at large: AZD1222 recipients with second doses at about 4 weeks or about 12 weeks were pooled, because spike-specific TCR depth and breadth did not differ between schedules. TCR sequencing was performed for about 250 trial participants, of whom about 200 were given two doses of AZD1222 and 26 were given two doses of MenACWY control vaccine. Trial participants were enrolled by age into subgroups of 18-55, 56-69 and 70-plus years, and around 140, 26 and 57 TCR-sequenced participants, respectively, were included in these subgroups.

General study outcomes and caveats: Because no day 14 peak-response samples were available, repertoires were characterized only after the peak T cell response. Only 5 to 7 AZD1222 recipients were SARS-CoV-2 seropositive at baseline, limiting conclusions about previously exposed vaccinees. Reportedly, almost half of the unique spike-specific TCRs recognized epitopes lying outside the regions that are mutated in the B.1.351 and B.1.1.7 variants. Most participants were white British and females outnumbered males, and the authors suggested that clonal diversity may have been underestimated. After two AZD1222 doses, both the breadth and the depth of spike-specific TCRs were significantly higher than at day 0 and than in MenACWY recipients. The whole spike protein was spanned by vaccine-associated CD4 TCRs, and dominant responses were seen in regions 160-218 and 743-854. The 56-69-year group was small, and its depth increase did not reach significance, likely because of low power.

The trim is 4 bases for V and 3 bases for J, with a gap of 5 bases between the germline ends. CDR1 MNHEY and CDR2 SMNVEV are derived from the germline V gene (reference sequence). The CDR3 measures 12 amino acids from cysteine to phenylalanine. CDR3 DNA is the only sequence kept; it has 36 bases, read in frame from the first base. The time point label here, explained by the study, means: baseline before first vaccination. The vaccinee samples were drawn from two UK trials, COV001 and COV002, one of which was a single-blind randomized controlled phase 2/3 trial testing AZD1222 (ChAdOx1 nCoV-19) in healthy adults. For TCRbeta chain sequencing, PBMC samples from trial participants were taken at day 0 and at day 28 after the second dose. The CDR3 regions of human TCRbeta chains were analyzed by immunosequencing. In the original analysis: Repertoire TCRs were checked for matches against a reference library of SARS-CoV-2-specific TCRs that had been generated using the MIRA antigen-specificity platform. Breadth was defined as the fraction of unique TCRs that were SARS-CoV-2-associated. Depth was defined as the fraction of total T cells that were SARS-CoV-2-associated. Using the MIRA data, each spike-specific TCR was mapped to the spike region that the TCR reacts to and placed in a CD4 or CD8 class. Log10-transformed breadth and depth values were compared by one-way ANOVA with Sidak's multiple comparisons tests. TCRdb took over this immuneACCESS table, retaining in-frame rearrangements with V and J assigned. Such tables are incomplete; in checked studies, under half of the missing clones stem from an unresolved V gene, and the remainder is unexplained. D and trimming come from the DNA, and the V and J calls and clone size come from that table. The sample data list roughly 95,000 clones, and over 75% of these were observed just once. Of the sample, around 3% is held by the ten largest clones.

This TCR derives from an adult in good health. The specimen comprised peripheral blood, sampled on day 0 of AZD1222 vaccination. The chain links TRBV27 with TRBJ2-3, with the D gene not confidently named. DNA sequence: TGTGCCAGCAGTTATGATACAGATACGCAGTATTTT. Its protein product is CASSYDTDTQYF.